The TCR beta chain under discussion was sequenced for a study of technical replicates of blood from several donors (dated by TCRdb to the late 2010s). Library construction relied on the immunoSEQ multiplex PCR assay. Drawn from immuneACCESS, this table holds only the in-frame rearrangements with V and J called that TCRdb kept. Clones are partly lost; checked studies trace under half to an unresolved V gene and leave the rest unexplained. This sample lists about 83,000 clones; roughly nine tenths were detected once. The top ten clones comprise 0.39% of the sample. V trim: 0 bases; J trim: 7 bases; unmatched bases: 1. CDR1 SGHAT and CDR2 FQNNGV are derived from the germline V gene. The CDR3 measures 14 amino acids from cysteine to phenylalanine. The kept DNA is CDR3 alone, 42 bases in frame from the first base. Note on this clone: Its specific antigen is unknown. Base qualities are not at hand, and no much larger clone is one base apart.

The sequence joins TRBV11-2 to TRBJ2-7, with TRBD2 matching 12 junction bases. This TCR was sampled from a human donor in good health. The material sequenced was T cells isolated from PBMCs. The CDR3 region has the sequence CASSLDLAGGEQYF. The sequenced DNA is TGTGCCAGCAGCTTAGATCTAGCGGGAGGGGAGCAGTACTTC.